This TCR beta chain was identified during a study of T cell responses to AZD1222 COVID-19 vaccine. Clones were sequenced by immunoSEQ multiplex PCR, and TCRdb holds only the in-frame ones, with some missing. The sample includes about 150,000 clones, about 89% of them seen just once. On this clone: What it recognizes is unknown.

Study-wide results and limits: Only five to seven individuals given AZD1222 were seropositive at baseline.

The CDR3 is 15 amino acids. With 6 bases clipped from V and 2 bases from J, the junction kept 7 bases outside the gene matches. CDR1 is MNHEY and CDR2 is SVGAGI in the germline V gene. The sequence was collected from an adult in good health. The material sequenced was peripheral blood, taken on day 0 of AZD1222 vaccination. The J gene is TRBJ2-7, the V gene TRBV6-5; 10 bases are shared with TRBD2. The CDR3, as DNA: TGTGCCAGCAGGGGGGGACTAGCGTTCCCCTACGAGCAGTACTTC. It codes for CASRGGLAFPYEQYF.